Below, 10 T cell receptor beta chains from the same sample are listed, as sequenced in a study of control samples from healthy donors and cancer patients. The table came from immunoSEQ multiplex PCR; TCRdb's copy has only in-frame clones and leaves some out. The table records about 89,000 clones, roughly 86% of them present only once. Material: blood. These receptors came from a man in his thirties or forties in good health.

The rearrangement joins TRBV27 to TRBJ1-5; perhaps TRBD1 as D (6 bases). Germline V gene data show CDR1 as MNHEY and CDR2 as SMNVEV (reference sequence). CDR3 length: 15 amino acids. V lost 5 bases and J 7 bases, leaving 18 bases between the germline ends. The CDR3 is CASSTTGQDWQPQHF. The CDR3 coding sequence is TGTGCCAGCAGTACCACAGGGCAGGATTGGCAGCCCCAGCATTTT.

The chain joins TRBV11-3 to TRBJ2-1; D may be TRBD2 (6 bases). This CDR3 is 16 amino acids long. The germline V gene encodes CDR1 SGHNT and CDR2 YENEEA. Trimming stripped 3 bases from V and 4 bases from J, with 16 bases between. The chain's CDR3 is CASSFLSGDLYNEQFF. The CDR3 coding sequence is TGTGCCAGCAGCTTTCTTTCGGGGGACCTTTACAATGAGCAGTTCTTC.

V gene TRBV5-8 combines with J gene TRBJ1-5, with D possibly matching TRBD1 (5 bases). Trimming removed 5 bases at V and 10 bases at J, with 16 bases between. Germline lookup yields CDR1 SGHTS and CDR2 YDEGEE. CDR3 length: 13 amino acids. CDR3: CASSPQKRGPQHF. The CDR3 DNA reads TGTGCCAGCAGTCCGCAAAAAAGGGGACCCCAGCATTTT.

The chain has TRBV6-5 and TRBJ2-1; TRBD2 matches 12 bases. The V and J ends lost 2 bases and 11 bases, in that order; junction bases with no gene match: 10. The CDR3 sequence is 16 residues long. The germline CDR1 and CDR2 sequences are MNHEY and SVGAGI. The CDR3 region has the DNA TGTGCCAGCAGTTACAAGTTGCCTAGCGGGGGGGCAAAGCAGTTCTTC. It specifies CASSYKLPSGGAKQFF.

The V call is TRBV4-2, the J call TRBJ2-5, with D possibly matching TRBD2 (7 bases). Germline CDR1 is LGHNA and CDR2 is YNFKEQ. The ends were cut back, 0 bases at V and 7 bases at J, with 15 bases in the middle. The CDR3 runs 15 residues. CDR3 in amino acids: CASSQEGGQAGTQYF. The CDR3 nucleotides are TGTGCCAGCAGCCAAGAGGGGGGGCAAGCTGGGACCCAGTACTTC.

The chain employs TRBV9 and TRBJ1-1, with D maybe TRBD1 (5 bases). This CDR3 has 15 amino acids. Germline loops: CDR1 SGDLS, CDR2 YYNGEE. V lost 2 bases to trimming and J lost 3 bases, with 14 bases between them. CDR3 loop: CASSVRTGVDTEAFF. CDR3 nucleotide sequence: TGTGCCAGCAGCGTGAGAACAGGCGTTGACACTGAAGCTTTCTTT.

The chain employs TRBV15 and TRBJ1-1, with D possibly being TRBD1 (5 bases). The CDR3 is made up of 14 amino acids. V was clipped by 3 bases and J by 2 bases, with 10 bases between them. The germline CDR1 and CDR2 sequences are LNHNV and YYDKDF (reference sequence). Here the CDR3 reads CATSRETENTEAFF. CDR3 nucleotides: TGTGCCACCAGCAGGGAGACAGAAAACACTGAAGCTTTCTTT.

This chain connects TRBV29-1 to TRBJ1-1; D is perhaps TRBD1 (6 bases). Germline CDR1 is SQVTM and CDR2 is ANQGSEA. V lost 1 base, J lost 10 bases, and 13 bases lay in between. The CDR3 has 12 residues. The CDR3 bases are TGCAGCGTTGAAGCGGCGGGGGCGGGAGCTTTCTTT. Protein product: CSVEAAGAGAFF.

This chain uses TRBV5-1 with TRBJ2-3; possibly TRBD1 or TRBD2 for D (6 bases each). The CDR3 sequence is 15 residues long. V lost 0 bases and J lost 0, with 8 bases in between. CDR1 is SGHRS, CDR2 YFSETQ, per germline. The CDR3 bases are TGCGCCAGCAGCTTGGACGGGGGCAGCACAGATACGCAGTATTTT. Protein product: CASSLDGGSTDTQYF.

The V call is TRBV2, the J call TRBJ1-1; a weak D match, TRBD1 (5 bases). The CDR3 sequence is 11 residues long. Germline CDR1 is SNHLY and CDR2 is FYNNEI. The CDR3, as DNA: TGTGGACAAACAGGAGGCACTGAAGCTTTCTTT. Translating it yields CGQTGGTEAFF.